This T cell receptor (beta chain) was observed in a study of blood T cells in healthy people across ages. Study-wide findings and caveats: Long-lived donors exceeded aged donors in naive CD4+ cells and diversity.

Together with a sample-barcoded 5' primer, a J-beta primer mix was included in a second PCR lasting roughly 6 to 12 cycles. Unique molecular identifiers of 12 random nucleotides labeled each cDNA. TCRdb processed the 5' RACE reads anew with MiXCR; each CDR3 protein has one entry. Altogether 600,000 to 650,000 distinct CDR3 sequences are present, approximately 59% being singletons, with the ten largest covering around 37%. Germline V gene data show CDR1 as MGHDK and CDR2 as SYGVNS. The CDR3 spans 15 residues. Trimming took off 5 bases at V and 7 bases at J, with 17 bases between the two ends. Concerning this clonotype itself: Its antigen remains unidentified.

Sequenced material: blood. The source is a man aged 55 to 70 in good health. This chain connects TRBV25-1 to TRBJ1-4, with D unclear. The CDR3 reads CASSSRTRAREKLFF. The CDR3 nucleotides read TGTGCCAGCAGTTCTCGGACCCGAGCCCGTGAAAAACTGTTTTTT.